The next 12 T cell receptor beta chains were all read from a single sample in a study of blood T cell repertoires in COVID-19 (dated by TCRdb to about 2020). Library preparation was by the immunoSEQ multiplex PCR assay. This immuneACCESS table, as held by TCRdb, lists in-frame sequences with V and J called but not all clones. Of the missing ones, under half trace to an unresolved V gene in checked studies; the others have no known cause. For this sample there are around 200,000 clones; 86% appear just once. The ten largest account for about 4% of the sample. The sample comprised PBMCs or T cells enriched from blood (not recorded which). The receptors were sampled from a woman between 40 and 50 years old with acute COVID-19.

The chain has TRBV5-8 and TRBJ1-2; D not resolved. Germline values: CDR1 SGHTS, CDR2 YDEGEE. The V end was cut by 0 bases, the J end by 5 bases, with 14 bases between. The CDR3 consists of 15 residues. The CDR3 nucleotides read TGTGCCAGCAGCTTGGCCCCCCGGGGAGCGTATGGCTACACCTTC. It specifies CASSLAPRGAYGYTF.

The J gene is TRBJ2-7, the V gene TRBV5-5; the D is unclear. Trimming pared 1 base from V and 0 bases from J, leaving 8 bases between. This CDR3 spans 14 amino acids. The germline V gene encodes CDR1 SGHKS and CDR2 YYEKEE (reference sequence). In DNA form, the CDR3 reads TGTGCCAGCAGCTTGTTACCAGACTCCTACGAGCAGTACTTC. It encodes CASSLLPDSYEQYF.

V usage is TRBV19 and J usage is TRBJ1-4, with a tentative D call TRBD1 (6 bases). The CDR3 extends over 17 amino acids. V was trimmed by 7 bases and J by 3 bases, leaving 21 bases between them. CDR1 is LNHDA and CDR2 is SQIVND in the germline V gene (reference sequence). The CDR3 DNA is TGTGCCAGTATCGAGCGTGGCAGGGGACGGGCTAATGAAAAACTGTTTTTT. Translating it yields CASIERGRGRANEKLFF.

The rearrangement uses TRBV4-3 and TRBJ1-2; 7 bases line up with TRBD1. Germline loops: CDR1 LGHNA, CDR2 YSLEER. The CDR3 length is 15 residues. V lost 2 bases and J lost 2; bases outside the gene matches: 5. This CDR3 reads CASSQRDSQNYGYTF. CDR3 DNA sequence: TGCGCCAGCAGCCAACGGGACAGTCAAAACTATGGCTACACCTTC.

The chain recombines TRBV6-5 with TRBJ1-2, with TRBD1 matching 8 bases. This CDR3 is built from 15 residues. The junction had 14 bases not matched to a gene; V was cut back by 6 bases and J by 8 bases. Germline CDR1 and CDR2: MNHEY and SVGAGI. The CDR3 DNA reads as TGTGCCAGCAGCCACCGAGGACAGGGCTCTTGGGGCTACACCTTC. As protein: CASSHRGQGSWGYTF.

This clone was observed once. V gene TRBV19 combines with J gene TRBJ2-1, with a weak D call TRBD1 (5 bases). Germline V CDR1 and CDR2: LNHDA, SQIVND (reference sequence). This CDR3 contains 13 residues. The V end was cut by 5 bases, the J end by 7 bases, with 12 bases between. CDR3 in amino acids: CASSRWSGNEQFF. CDR3 coding DNA: TGTGCCAGTAGTCGGTGGTCAGGGAATGAGCAGTTCTTC. The whole variable domain, filled in from reference TRBV19 and TRBJ2-1, reads DGGITQSPKYLFRKEGQNVTLSCEQNLNHDAMYWYRQDPGQGLRLIYYSQIVNDFQKGDIAEGYSVSREKKESFPLTVTSAQKNPTAFYLCASSRWSGNEQFFGPGTRLTVL.

The chain couples TRBV30 to TRBJ2-2; TRBD2 matches at 13 bases. The V gene's germline CDR1 is GTSNPN and CDR2 SVGIG (reference sequence). The CDR3 extends over 18 amino acids. Trimming at V came to 0 bases and at J to 4 bases, leaving 8 bases not matched to a gene. The CDR3 sequence is CAWSVILAGGKLTGELFF. The CDR3 nucleotides are TGTGCCTGGAGTGTTATACTAGCGGGGGGGAAACTCACCGGGGAGCTGTTTTTT. The whole variable domain, remainder taken from reference TRBV30 and TRBJ2-2, is SQTIHQWPATLVQPVGSPLSLECTVEGTSNPNLYWYRQAAGRGLQLLFYSVGIGQISSEVPQNLSASRPQDRQFILSSKKLLLSDSGFYLCAWSVILAGGKLTGELFFGEGSRLTVL.

In this sample, this clone turned up a few times. This sequence joins TRBV7-8 and TRBJ1-6; 7 bases line up with TRBD1. Trimming cost V 6 bases and J 0 bases; bases outside gene matches: 5. The CDR3 length is 16 residues. From germline, CDR1 is SGHVS and CDR2 FQNEAQ. In DNA, the CDR3 is TGTGCCAGCAGTCCAGGGGGAAGCTCCTATAATTCACCCCTCCACTTT. Amino acid sequence: CASSPGGSSYNSPLHF.

The J gene is TRBJ1-1, the V gene TRBV11-2, with D maybe TRBD1 (5 bases). CDR1 and CDR2 (germline): SGHAT, FQNNGV. The CDR3 sequence is 15 residues long. Trimming took 5 bases from V and 4 from J, leaving 17 bases between them. CDR3 nucleotide sequence: TGTGCCAGCAGCCCCGCGGGGGAGGGGCCCACTGAAGCTTTCTTT. This sequence encodes CASSPAGEGPTEAFF.

The V and J genes are TRBV18 and TRBJ2-1, with D possibly TRBD1 on 6 matching bases. The CDR3 is 14 amino acids. CDR1 KGHSH and CDR2 LQKENI come from the germline V gene. V was cut by 1 base and J by 6 bases, with 10 bases left in between. CDR3 nucleotide sequence: TGTGCCAGCTCACCACGCGAGACAGGCAATGAGCAGTTCTTC. Translating gives CASSPRETGNEQFF.

V and J are TRBV6-5 and TRBJ1-3, with 7 bases aligning to TRBD1. Germline CDR1 MNHEY, CDR2 SVGAGI. With 11 bases clipped from V and 0 bases from J, the junction kept 4 bases outside the gene matches. The CDR3 covers 13 residues. CDR3 loop: CAVGQNSGNTIYF. Here the CDR3 DNA reads TGTGCCGTGGGACAGAACTCTGGAAACACCATATATTTT.

This sequence joins TRBV7-2 and TRBJ2-2; 7 bases are a match to TRBD2. The CDR3 loop spans 15 amino acids. With 3 bases clipped from V and 6 bases from J, the junction kept 7 bases outside the gene matches. Germline V gene lookup returns CDR1 SGHTA and CDR2 FQGNSA. The CDR3 sequence: CASSLQIAGAGELFF. The DNA for the CDR3 is TGTGCCAGCAGCTTGCAAATAGCGGGCGCCGGGGAGCTGTTTTTT.